There are a few counts of the clone carrying this TCR beta chain. This sample is drawn from a study of blood T cell repertoires in COVID-19. Study context: Sites in the United States, Italy and Spain provided acute and convalescent COVID-19 samples.

Sequencing was performed with immunoSEQ multiplex PCR; in TCRdb, only in-frame clones are kept and a portion is missing. This table holds approximately 210,000 clones, around four fifths found once. The CDR3 runs to 14 residues. Germline trimming cut 6 bases from V and 3 bases from J; bases unmatched to any gene: 7. CDR1 is GTSNPN, CDR2 SVGIG, per germline (reference sequence). The clonotype originates from a man between 60 and 70 years old with COVID-19, enrolled during active disease. The chain links TRBV30 to TRBJ2-7, with 11 bases lining up with TRBD2. Material: peripheral blood. The CDR3 bases are TGTGCCTGTATAGCGGGAGGGCCTTTCTACGAGCAGTACTTC. This encodes CACIAGGPFYEQYF. Full variable domain (outside the CDR3, taken from reference TRBV30 and TRBJ2-7): SQTIHQWPATLVQPVGSPLSLECTVEGTSNPNLYWYRQAAGRGLQLLFYSVGIGQISSEVPQNLSASRPQDRQFILSSKKLLLSDSGFYLCACIAGGPFYEQYFGPGTRLTVT.